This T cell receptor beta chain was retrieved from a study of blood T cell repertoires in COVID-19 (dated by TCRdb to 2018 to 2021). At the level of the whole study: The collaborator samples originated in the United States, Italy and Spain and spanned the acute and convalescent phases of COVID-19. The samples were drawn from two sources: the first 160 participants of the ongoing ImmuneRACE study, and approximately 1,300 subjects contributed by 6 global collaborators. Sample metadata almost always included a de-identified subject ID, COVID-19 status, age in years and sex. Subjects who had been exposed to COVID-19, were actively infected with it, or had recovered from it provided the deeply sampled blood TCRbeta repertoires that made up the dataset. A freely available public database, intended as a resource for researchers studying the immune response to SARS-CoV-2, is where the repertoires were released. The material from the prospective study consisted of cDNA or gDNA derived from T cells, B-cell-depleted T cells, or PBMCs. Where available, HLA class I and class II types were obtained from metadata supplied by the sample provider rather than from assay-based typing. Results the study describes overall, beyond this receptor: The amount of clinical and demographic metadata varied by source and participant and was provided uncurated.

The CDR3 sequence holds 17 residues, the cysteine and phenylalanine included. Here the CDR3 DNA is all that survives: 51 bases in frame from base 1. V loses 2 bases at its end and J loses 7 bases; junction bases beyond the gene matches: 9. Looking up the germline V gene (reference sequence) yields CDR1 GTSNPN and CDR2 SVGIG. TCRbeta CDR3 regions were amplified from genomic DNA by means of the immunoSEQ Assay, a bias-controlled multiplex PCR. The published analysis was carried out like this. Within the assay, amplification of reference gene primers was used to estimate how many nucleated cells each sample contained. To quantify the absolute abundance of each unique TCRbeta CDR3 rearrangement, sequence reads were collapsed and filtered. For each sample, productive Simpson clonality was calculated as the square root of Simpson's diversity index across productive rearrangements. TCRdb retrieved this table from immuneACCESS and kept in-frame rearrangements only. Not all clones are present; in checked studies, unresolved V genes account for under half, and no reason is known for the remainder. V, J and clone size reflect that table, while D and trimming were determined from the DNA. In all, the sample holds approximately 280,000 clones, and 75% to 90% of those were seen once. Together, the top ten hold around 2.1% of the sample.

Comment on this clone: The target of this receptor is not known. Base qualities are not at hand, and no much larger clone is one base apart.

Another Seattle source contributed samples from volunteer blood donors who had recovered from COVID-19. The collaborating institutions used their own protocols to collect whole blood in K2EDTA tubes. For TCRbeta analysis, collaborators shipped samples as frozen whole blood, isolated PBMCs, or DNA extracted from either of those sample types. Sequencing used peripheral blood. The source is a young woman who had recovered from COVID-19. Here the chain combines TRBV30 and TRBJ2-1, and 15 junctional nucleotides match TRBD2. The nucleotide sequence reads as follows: TGTGCCTGGAGTTCACCACGGACTAGCGGGGGGGCGAATGAGCAGTTCTTC. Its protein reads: CAWSSPRTSGGANEQFF.